The entry below describes one TCR beta chain. Antigen specificity is unknown. The data were taken from a study of OX40 agonist ivuxolimab in advanced cancers. The study's findings and limits: Fewer expanded clones were found on average in CD4+ than in CD8+ T cells.

Some clones are missing from TCRdb's copy, which holds only in-frame ones; the method was immunoSEQ multiplex PCR. This table holds about 58,000 clones, 85% to 90% found once. Trimming cost V 0 bases and J 5 bases; bases outside gene matches: 14. This CDR3 region has 18 residues. Germline CDR1 SGHDT, CDR2 YYEEEE. This sequence originates from an adult with an advanced solid tumor such as melanoma, head and neck, liver or kidney cancer. The chain employs TRBV5-6 and TRBJ1-1, with 9 bases matching TRBD1. The specimen was CD4+ or CD8+ T cells sorted from blood, collected in a trial of the OX40 agonist ivuxolimab. The CDR3 DNA reads as TGTGCCAGCAGCTTGGGTTTTTCCGGGACAGGGTATGAAACTGAAGCTTTCTTT. Its protein product is CASSLGFSGTGYETEAFF.